This is a list of T cell receptor beta chains from one sample in a study of blood T cell repertoires in COVID-19. Produced via immunoSEQ multiplex PCR; TCRdb's table is partial and in-frame only. The sample includes 150,000 to 200,000 clones, 75% to 90% of them seen just once. The sequenced sample consisted of PBMCs or T cells enriched from blood (not recorded which). These receptors all stem from a man aged 70-80 years who had been exposed to COVID-19. Each CDR3 is given with its conserved first and last residue. D genes are given only for firm matches. The listing skips clone size in some rows; elsewhere it reads once, few, many or a size class.

J gene: TRBJ2-6; clone size: NA; D gene: TRBD1; V gene: TRBV4-1; CDR3 protein: CASSRNPPRGTGANVLTF; CDR3 DNA: TGCGCCAGCAGCCGAAACCCCCCCAGGGGGACTGGGGCCAACGTCCTGACTTTC
J gene: TRBJ1-1; clone size: NA; D gene: TRBD1; V gene: TRBV11-3; CDR3 protein: CASSLGDSTEAFF; CDR3 DNA: TGTGCCAGCAGCTTAGGGGACAGCACTGAAGCTTTCTTT
J gene: TRBJ1-2; clone size: few; D gene: TRBD1; V gene: TRBV18; CDR3 protein: CASSPSGTGYGYTF; CDR3 DNA: TGTGCCAGCTCACCTTCCGGGACAGGCTATGGCTACACCTTC
J gene: TRBJ1-3; clone size: few; D gene: NA; V gene: TRBV6-5; CDR3 protein: CASSYNEGHGNTIYF; CDR3 DNA: TGTGCCAGCAGTTACAATGAGGGACACGGAAACACCATATATTTT
J gene: TRBJ2-7; clone size: NA; D gene: NA; V gene: TRBV7-2; CDR3 protein: CASSTYQGNYEQYF; CDR3 DNA: TGTGCCAGCAGCACCTACCAGGGTAACTACGAGCAGTACTTC
J gene: TRBJ1-1; clone size: NA; D gene: NA; V gene: TRBV10-3; CDR3 protein: CAIRNREETEAFF; CDR3 DNA: TGTGCCATCAGAAACAGGGAAGAGACTGAAGCTTTCTTT
J gene: TRBJ2-7; clone size: NA; D gene: NA; V gene: TRBV19; CDR3 protein: CASSLSPSYEQYF; CDR3 DNA: TGTGCCAGTAGCCTCTCTCCCTCCTACGAGCAGTACTTC
J gene: TRBJ1-6; clone size: few; D gene: TRBD1; V gene: TRBV3-1/TRBV3-2; CDR3 protein: CASSHETGRSPLHF; CDR3 DNA: TGTGCCAGCAGCCACGAGACAGGGCGATCACCCCTCCACTTT
J gene: TRBJ1-3; clone size: NA; D gene: NA; V gene: TRBV6-5; CDR3 protein: CASSYSGVLSGNTIYF; CDR3 DNA: TGTGCCAGCAGTTACTCAGGGGTTCTCTCTGGAAACACCATATATTTT
J gene: TRBJ1-1; clone size: NA; D gene: NA; V gene: TRBV5-1; CDR3 protein: CASSWGPLGNTEAFF; CDR3 DNA: TGCGCCAGCAGCTGGGGGCCCCTGGGTAACACTGAAGCTTTCTTT
J gene: TRBJ2-1; clone size: NA; D gene: NA; V gene: TRBV3-1/TRBV3-2; CDR3 protein: CASSPRGGAIYNEQFF; CDR3 DNA: TGTGCCAGCAGCCCCCGTGGGGGGGCGATCTACAATGAGCAGTTCTTC
J gene: TRBJ2-7; clone size: NA; D gene: NA; V gene: TRBV11-2; CDR3 protein: CASSLADSFYEQYF; CDR3 DNA: TGTGCCAGCAGCTTAGCGGACAGTTTTTACGAGCAGTACTTC
J gene: TRBJ2-5; clone size: NA; D gene: TRBD2; V gene: TRBV2; CDR3 protein: CASIYRTSGYQETQYF; CDR3 DNA: TGTGCCAGCATTTATAGGACTAGCGGCTACCAAGAGACCCAGTACTTC
J gene: TRBJ1-6; clone size: few; D gene: TRBD1; V gene: TRBV2; CDR3 protein: CATRGGYNSPLHF; CDR3 DNA: TGTGCCACCAGGGGGGGATATAATTCACCCCTCCACTTT
J gene: TRBJ2-2; clone size: NA; D gene: TRBD1; V gene: TRBV5-1; CDR3 protein: CASSLGPQGAPNTGELFF; CDR3 DNA: TGCGCCAGCAGCTTGGGACCACAGGGGGCGCCGAACACCGGGGAGCTGTTTTTT
J gene: TRBJ2-3; clone size: once; D gene: NA; V gene: TRBV5-4; CDR3 protein: CASSFLTSTDTQYF; CDR3 DNA: TGTGCCAGCAGCTTCCTCACTAGCACAGATACGCAGTATTTT
J gene: TRBJ2-4; clone size: NA; D gene: NA; V gene: TRBV28; CDR3 protein: CATYNGNKNIQYF; CDR3 DNA: TGTGCCACTTACAACGGGAATAAAAACATTCAGTACTTC
J gene: TRBJ1-1; clone size: NA; D gene: NA; V gene: TRBV6-2/TRBV6-3; CDR3 protein: CASTPDWTAEAFF; CDR3 DNA: TGTGCCAGCACCCCTGACTGGACAGCAGAAGCTTTCTTT
J gene: TRBJ2-7; clone size: NA; D gene: NA; V gene: TRBV11-2; CDR3 protein: CASSGQSLYEQYF; CDR3 DNA: TGTGCCAGCAGCGGACAGTCGCTCTACGAGCAGTACTTC
J gene: TRBJ1-5; clone size: NA; D gene: NA; V gene: TRBV4-3; CDR3 protein: CASSQSHRNQPQHF; CDR3 DNA: TGCGCCAGCAGCCAATCGCACAGAAATCAGCCCCAGCATTTT
J gene: TRBJ1-1; clone size: NA; D gene: NA; V gene: TRBV10-3; CDR3 protein: CAIQEPGTEAFF; CDR3 DNA: TGTGCCATCCAAGAACCCGGGACTGAAGCTTTCTTT
J gene: TRBJ1-2; clone size: once; D gene: NA; V gene: TRBV6-4; CDR3 protein: CASSDSGGYGYTF; CDR3 DNA: TGTGCCAGCAGTGACTCAGGCGGTTATGGCTACACCTTC
J gene: TRBJ1-5; clone size: NA; D gene: TRBD1; V gene: TRBV19; CDR3 protein: CASSMFGTGFDQPQHF; CDR3 DNA: TGTGCCAGTAGTATGTTCGGGACAGGGTTCGATCAGCCCCAGCATTTT
J gene: TRBJ1-1; clone size: NA; D gene: NA; V gene: TRBV7-2; CDR3 protein: CASSLVSRKTEAFF; CDR3 DNA: TGTGCCAGCAGCTTAGTGTCGAGGAAGACTGAAGCTTTCTTT
J gene: TRBJ1-5; clone size: NA; D gene: TRBD1; V gene: TRBV27; CDR3 protein: CASSMGQGVQPQHF; CDR3 DNA: TGTGCCAGCAGCATGGGACAGGGGGTCCAGCCCCAGCATTTT
J gene: TRBJ2-5; clone size: NA; D gene: NA; V gene: TRBV3-1/TRBV3-2; CDR3 protein: CASSQGEVGTQYF; CDR3 DNA: TGTGCCAGCAGCCAAGGGGAGGTGGGGACCCAGTACTTC
J gene: TRBJ2-3; clone size: NA; D gene: TRBD1; V gene: TRBV24-1; CDR3 protein: CATRGQGNTDTQYF; CDR3 DNA: TGTGCCACCAGAGGACAGGGAAATACAGATACGCAGTATTTT
J gene: TRBJ2-6; clone size: NA; D gene: TRBD2; V gene: TRBV7-2; CDR3 protein: CASSLIAGGVGANVLTF; CDR3 DNA: TGTGCCAGCAGCTTAATAGCGGGAGGGGTTGGGGCCAACGTCCTGACTTTC
J gene: TRBJ1-1; clone size: NA; D gene: NA; V gene: TRBV18; CDR3 protein: CASSPNQGNTEAFF; CDR3 DNA: TGTGCCAGCTCACCGAACCAGGGGAACACTGAAGCTTTCTTT
J gene: TRBJ1-1; clone size: NA; D gene: NA; V gene: TRBV20-1; CDR3 protein: CSASSGVPEAFF; CDR3 DNA: TGCAGTGCTAGTTCAGGGGTCCCTGAAGCTTTCTTT
J gene: TRBJ1-1; clone size: few; D gene: NA; V gene: TRBV29-1; CDR3 protein: CSVQNIMNTEAFF; CDR3 DNA: TGCAGCGTGCAAAACATCATGAACACTGAAGCTTTCTTT
J gene: TRBJ1-2; clone size: NA; D gene: TRBD1; V gene: TRBV19; CDR3 protein: CASSTASWTGVITF; CDR3 DNA: TGTGCCAGTAGTACCGCTAGTTGGACAGGGGTAATCACCTTC
J gene: TRBJ2-7; clone size: NA; D gene: TRBD2; V gene: TRBV6-1; CDR3 protein: CASSELAGSYEQYF; CDR3 DNA: TGTGCCAGCAGTGAGCTAGCGGGCTCCTACGAGCAGTACTTC
J gene: TRBJ1-4; clone size: NA; D gene: NA; V gene: TRBV30; CDR3 protein: CAWSPMTEKLFF; CDR3 DNA: TGTGCCTGGAGTCCTATGACAGAAAAACTGTTTTTT
J gene: TRBJ1-1; clone size: NA; D gene: TRBD1; V gene: TRBV30; CDR3 protein: CAWSVGGGGTEAFF; CDR3 DNA: TGTGCCTGGAGTGTAGGAGGGGGCGGAACTGAAGCTTTCTTT
J gene: TRBJ1-4; clone size: NA; D gene: NA; V gene: TRBV7-2; CDR3 protein: CASSLRQNSNEKLFF; CDR3 DNA: TGTGCCAGCAGCCTCAGGCAGAATTCTAATGAAAAACTGTTTTTT
J gene: TRBJ1-1; clone size: NA; D gene: NA; V gene: TRBV10-3; CDR3 protein: CAISEEGNTEAFF; CDR3 DNA: TGTGCCATCAGTGAGGAGGGGAACACTGAAGCTTTCTTT
J gene: TRBJ2-7; clone size: NA; D gene: NA; V gene: TRBV3-1/TRBV3-2; CDR3 protein: CASSQAPGTQYEQYF; CDR3 DNA: TGTGCCAGCAGCCAGGCTCCCGGGACTCAGTACGAGCAGTACTTC
J gene: TRBJ1-2; clone size: NA; D gene: NA; V gene: TRBV4-1; CDR3 protein: CASSHPDSRVYGYTF; CDR3 DNA: TGCGCCAGCAGCCACCCGGACAGTAGGGTTTATGGCTACACCTTC
J gene: TRBJ2-3; clone size: NA; D gene: NA; V gene: TRBV24-1; CDR3 protein: CATHGTGLDGTQYF; CDR3 DNA: TGTGCCACCCATGGGACTGGCCTAGACGGTACGCAGTATTTT
J gene: TRBJ1-4; clone size: NA; D gene: NA; V gene: TRBV5-1; CDR3 protein: CASSQQSAATNEKLFF; CDR3 DNA: TGCGCCAGCAGCCAGCAATCCGCGGCAACTAATGAAAAACTGTTTTTT
J gene: TRBJ1-2; clone size: once; D gene: TRBD1; V gene: TRBV5-1; CDR3 protein: CASSLGQGGNYGYTF; CDR3 DNA: TGCGCCAGCAGCTTGGGACAGGGGGGAAACTATGGCTACACCTTC
J gene: TRBJ2-7; clone size: NA; D gene: TRBD2; V gene: TRBV11-2; CDR3 protein: CASSLVESGSSSYEQYF; CDR3 DNA: TGTGCCAGCAGCTTAGTCGAAAGCGGGAGTAGTTCTTACGAGCAGTACTTC
J gene: TRBJ2-1; clone size: NA; D gene: NA; V gene: TRBV7-6; CDR3 protein: CASSLASERGEQFF; CDR3 DNA: TGTGCCAGCAGCTTAGCATCGGAACGGGGTGAGCAGTTCTTC
J gene: TRBJ1-2; clone size: NA; D gene: NA; V gene: TRBV7-7; CDR3 protein: CASSSQLFREDGYTF; CDR3 DNA: TGTGCCAGCAGCTCCCAATTATTCAGGGAGGATGGCTACACCTTC
J gene: TRBJ1-2; clone size: NA; D gene: NA; V gene: TRBV11-2; CDR3 protein: CASSLGRAYGYTF; CDR3 DNA: TGTGCCAGCAGCTTAGGCAGGGCCTATGGCTACACCTTC
J gene: TRBJ2-2; clone size: NA; D gene: NA; V gene: TRBV5-8; CDR3 protein: CASSFRFGELFF; CDR3 DNA: TGTGCCAGCAGCTTCCGTTTCGGGGAGCTGTTTTTT